This TCR beta chain was captured in a study of cytomegalovirus exposure and HLA in healthy donors. Study at large: For the approximately 400 genotyped donors, about 79% fell within the Caucasian-associated ancestry cluster.

Germline-derived CDR1 and CDR2 are LNHDA and SQIVND (reference sequence). Between the trimmed V and J ends, which lost 4 bases and 3 bases, there was a span of 9 bases. The CDR3 is 14 amino acids. The PCR ran on 60 Vbeta and 13 Jbeta primers. The table came from immunoSEQ multiplex PCR; TCRdb's copy has only in-frame clones and leaves some out. The data hold roughly 170,000 clones, with under 90% observed a single time. Study conclusions and caveats: Later analysis suggested most CMV-associated TCR beta chains were HLA-restricted. There were a few CMV-associated chains whose specificity for CMV antigens was confirmed in vitro.

A word on this clone: Its antigen is undetermined.

The chain uses TRBV19 and TRBJ1-4; no clear D gene. The sequence came from a man aged 18 to 29 in good health and CMV-seronegative. Material: PBMCs. The CDR3 bases are TGTGCCAGTAGTAGGGCAGCCCCTAATGAAAAACTGTTTTTT. Translating it yields CASSRAAPNEKLFF.